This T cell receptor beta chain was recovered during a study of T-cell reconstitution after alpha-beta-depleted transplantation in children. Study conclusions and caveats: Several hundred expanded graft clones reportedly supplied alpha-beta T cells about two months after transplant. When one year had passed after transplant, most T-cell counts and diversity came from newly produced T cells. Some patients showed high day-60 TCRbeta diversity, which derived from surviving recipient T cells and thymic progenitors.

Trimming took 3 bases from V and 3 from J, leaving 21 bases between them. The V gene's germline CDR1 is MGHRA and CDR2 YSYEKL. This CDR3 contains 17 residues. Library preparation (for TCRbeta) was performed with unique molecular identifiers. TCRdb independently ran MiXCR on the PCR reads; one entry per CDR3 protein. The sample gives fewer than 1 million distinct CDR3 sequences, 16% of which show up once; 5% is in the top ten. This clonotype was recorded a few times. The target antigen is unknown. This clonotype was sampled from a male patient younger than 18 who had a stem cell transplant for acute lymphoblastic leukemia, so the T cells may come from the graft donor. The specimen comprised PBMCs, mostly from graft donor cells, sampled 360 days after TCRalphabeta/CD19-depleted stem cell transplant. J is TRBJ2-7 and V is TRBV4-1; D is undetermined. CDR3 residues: CASSQVHDSPPSYEQYF. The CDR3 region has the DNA TGCGCCAGCAGCCAGGTTCACGACTCCCCACCCAGCTACGAGCAGTACTTC.